The clone carrying this T cell receptor beta chain was picked up one time. Seattle cases were enrolled at active infection and followed longitudinally. This sample stems from a study of blood T cell repertoires in COVID-19. At the level of the study: Spain, Italy and the United States supplied samples that represented acute and convalescent COVID-19. From T cells, B-cell-depleted T cells, or PBMCs came the material, which was cDNA or gDNA.

Data came from immunoSEQ multiplex PCR; TCRdb stores just in-frame clones and leaves some out. The table records about 180,000 clones, roughly 87% of them present only once. The CDR3 is 14 residues long. Per the germline V gene, CDR1 is SGHRS and CDR2 is YFSETQ. The germline V and J ends were trimmed by 4 bases and 1 base, with 11 bases remaining between them. The TCR comes from a woman in her seventies with COVID-19, enrolled during active disease. The gene calls are TRBV5-1 and TRBJ1-1; D not resolved. Source material: peripheral blood. CDR3 nucleotide sequence: TGCGCCAGCAGCCGTAACGGAGAGAACACTGAAGCTTTCTTT. Protein product: CASSRNGENTEAFF.